A selection of T cell receptor beta chains follows, all from one sample in a study of blood T cell repertoires in COVID-19. TCRdb keeps only in-frame clones here, not all; method: immunoSEQ multiplex PCR. The sample lists 250,000 to 300,000 clones, roughly 80% occurring once. Sequencing was carried out using PBMCs or T cells enriched from blood (not recorded which). These receptors were taken from a man aged 45-65 years who had recovered from COVID-19. Each CDR3 is given with its conserved first and last residue. The D gene is left open where the match is weak. Some rows mark clone size as missing; the rest say once, few, many or name a class of expanded clone.

size	V	D	J	DNA	CDR3
NA	TRBV19	NA	TRBJ2-7	TGTGCCAGTAGTATACTCGTTGGGCGTCGCGAGCAGTACTTC	CASSILVGRREQYF
NA	TRBV27	NA	TRBJ1-4	TGTGCCAGCAGCCGGGACATAAATGAAAAACTGTTTTTT	CASSRDINEKLFF
once	TRBV19	TRBD2	TRBJ2-3	TGTGCCAGTAGGCCCACGGGGGGTAAGGATACGCAGTATTTT	CASRPTGGKDTQYF
NA	TRBV27	NA	TRBJ2-2	TGTGCCAGCTCCTTCGACAGGATCACCGGGGAGCTGTTTTTT	CASSFDRITGELFF
NA	TRBV7-2	NA	TRBJ2-1	TGTGCCAGCAGCCGGACCCAATCGTCCGTAGCGGAGCAGTTCTTC	CASSRTQSSVAEQFF
few	TRBV7-9	TRBD1	TRBJ2-7	TGTGCCAGCAGCCCAATGACAGGGGTAGGATACGAGCAGTACTTC	CASSPMTGVGYEQYF
NA	TRBV3-1/TRBV3-2	NA	TRBJ1-6	TGTGCCAGCAGCCCCCAGGCGCATAATTCACCCCTCCACTTT	CASSPQAHNSPLHF
few	TRBV5-1	TRBD1	TRBJ1-5	TGCGCCAGCAGCGAGGGACAGGGCAGCCAGCCCCAGCATTTT	CASSEGQGSQPQHF
NA	TRBV27	TRBD2	TRBJ2-2	TGTGCCAGCAGCTTACGAACGGGACTAGCGGGAGTCACCGGGGAGCTGTTTTTT	CASSLRTGLAGVTGELFF
NA	TRBV10-3	NA	TRBJ1-2	TGTGCCACCTCGACAGACAACTATGGCTACACCTTC	CATSTDNYGYTF
NA	TRBV5-1	NA	TRBJ1-1	TGCGCCAGCAGTTGGGGCGGCGGCACTGAAGCTTTCTTT	CASSWGGGTEAFF
NA	TRBV3-1/TRBV3-2	TRBD1	TRBJ2-7	TGTGCCAGCAGCCAAAGAAGGCGGGCGGGGACAGGGGCTGGAGAGCAGTACTTC	CASSQRRRAGTGAGEQYF
NA	TRBV5-5	TRBD1	TRBJ2-6	TGTGCCAGCAGCTTCCCTCCTACGACAGGGAGTGGGGCCAACGTCCTGACTTTC	CASSFPPTTGSGANVLTF
few	TRBV4-1	NA	TRBJ1-2	TGCGCCAGCAGCCAAGTGGGGGCAAGGTCCTATGGCTACACCTTC	CASSQVGARSYGYTF
NA	TRBV20-1	NA	TRBJ2-2	TGCAGTGCTAGTTGGCGGGGGAACACCGGGGAGCTGTTTTTT	CSASWRGNTGELFF
NA	TRBV19	NA	TRBJ1-6	TGTGCCAGTAGTATGAGCGGCAGGGAGGCCCTCCACTTT	CASSMSGREALHF
NA	TRBV2	NA	TRBJ2-7	TGTGCCAGCACTCCCACTACCTACGAGCAGTACTTC	CASTPTTYEQYF
NA	TRBV7-3	TRBD2	TRBJ2-2	TGTGCCAGCAGCTGGGCTATTGCGGGAGAATTAGGCGGGGAGCTGTTTTTT	CASSWAIAGELGGELFF
NA	TRBV7-9	NA	TRBJ1-5	TGTGCCAGCAGCCCAGGGACTTTGAGCAATCAGCCCCAGCATTTT	CASSPGTLSNQPQHF
NA	TRBV7-9	TRBD1	TRBJ1-2	TGTGCCAGCAGCACGTTGGACAGGGAAGGCGGCTACACCTTC	CASSTLDREGGYTF
once	TRBV7-2	NA	TRBJ1-5	TGTGCCAGCAGCTTAGCGAGGGCGGGAATATTAAGCAATCAGCCCCAGCATTTT	CASSLARAGILSNQPQHF
NA	TRBV28	TRBD2	TRBJ2-1	TGTGCCAGCATGCCCGCGGGACTAGCGCTCCATGAGCAGTTCTTC	CASMPAGLALHEQFF
few	TRBV12-3/TRBV12-4	TRBD2	TRBJ2-7	TGTGCCAGCAGTTCCGGGACTAATCATTACTTC	CASSSGTNHYF
NA	TRBV5-6	NA	TRBJ1-5	TGTGCCAGCAGCTTGGACAGGTTGAGAAATCAGCCCCAGCATTTT	CASSLDRLRNQPQHF